What follows are 28 T cell receptor beta chains derived from one specimen sequenced in a study of T cell changes during pregnancy in multiple sclerosis. Measured with immunoSEQ multiplex PCR; TCRdb has only the in-frame clones, and not every one. The sample shows tens of thousands of clones, about 92% of them seen only once. The sequencing here drew on peripheral blood, taken in the third trimester of pregnancy. Every receptor here comes from a female donor in good health, enrolled as a control in a pregnancy study.

This chain joins TRBV5-1 and TRBJ2-5, with D unclear. CDR3 length: 13 amino acids. Per germline, CDR1 SGHRS and CDR2 YFSETQ. V was trimmed by 1 base and J by 1 base, leaving 5 bases between them. CDR3 in amino acids: CASSLYSQETQYF. The CDR3, as DNA: TGCGCCAGCAGCTTGTACTCCCAAGAGACCCAGTACTTC. Full variable domain (rest looked up from reference TRBV5-1 and TRBJ2-5): KAGVTQTPRYLIKTRGQQVTLSCSPISGHRSVSWYQQTPGQGLQFLFEYFSETQRNKGNFPGRFSGRQFSNSRSEMNVSTLELGDSALYLCASSLYSQETQYFGPGTRLLVL.

V is TRBV30 and J is TRBJ1-3; D perhaps matches TRBD1 (5 bases). Germline CDR1 reads GTSNPN; CDR2 reads SVGIG (reference sequence). This CDR3 has 14 amino acids. Trimming left V 4 bases short and J 2 bases short, with 12 bases between. The CDR3 loop reads CAWTQGVAGNTIYF. Here the CDR3 DNA reads TGTGCCTGGACGCAGGGTGTAGCTGGAAACACCATATATTTT.

This clone was seen a handful of times. CDR3 DNA sequence: TGTGCCAGCAGCCAAGGACAGACAGGCGCTGAAGCTTTCTTT. It encodes CASSQGQTGAEAFF. The chain carries TRBV14 and TRBJ1-1, with D perhaps TRBD1 (6 bases). V was pared by 1 base and J by 6 bases, with 12 bases between. The germline V gene encodes CDR1 SGHDN and CDR2 FVKESK. The CDR3 is 14 residues long.

This sequence joins TRBV4-1 and TRBJ1-2, with D perhaps matching TRBD1 (5 bases). CDR1 is MGHRA, CDR2 YSYEKL, per germline. V was shortened by 0 bases and J by 4 bases, with 12 bases between the two germline ends. The CDR3 totals 15 residues. This chain's CDR3 is CASSQEETVFYGYTF. The CDR3 region has the DNA TGCGCCAGCAGCCAAGAAGAGACAGTGTTCTATGGCTACACCTTC.

The chain links TRBV20-1 to TRBJ2-5; D unresolved. Trimming removed 0 bases at V and 3 bases at J, with 2 bases between. The CDR3 sequence is 11 residues long. Germline lookup yields CDR1 DFQATT and CDR2 SNEGSKA (reference sequence). This chain's CDR3 is CSARDKETQYF. For the CDR3, the DNA is TGCAGTGCTAGAGATAAAGAGACCCAGTACTTC.

The chain joins TRBV12-5 to TRBJ1-4; D is ambiguous. Germline-derived CDR1 and CDR2 are LGHNT and FRNRAP. This CDR3 comprises 14 residues. V lost 5 bases to trimming and J lost 3 bases, with 10 bases between them. CDR3 amino acids: CASGPDLSNEKLFF. CDR3 sequence (DNA): TGTGCTAGTGGTCCCGACTTGTCTAATGAAAAACTGTTTTTT.

The chain joins TRBV7-3 to TRBJ2-2; D is unresolved. The CDR3 has 12 residues. Looked up from germline, CDR1 is SGHTA and CDR2 is FQGTGA. V lost 2 bases, J lost 7 bases, and 5 bases lay in between. Written as DNA, the CDR3 is TGTGCCAGCAGCTTAGAGGTCGGGGAGCTGTTTTTT. As protein: CASSLEVGELFF.

V gene TRBV15 combines with J gene TRBJ1-1; D is possibly TRBD1 (6 bases). V was cut by 3 bases and J by 11 bases, with 19 bases left in between. Germline CDR1 reads LNHNV; CDR2 reads YYDKDF (reference sequence). The length of the CDR3 is 14 residues. CDR3 sequence (DNA): TGTGCCACCAGCAGGCCCGGGGGGGCGCTTTTGGCTTTCTTT. Translating it yields CATSRPGGALLAFF.

The genes are TRBV7-2 and TRBJ1-5, with D possibly being TRBD1 (5 bases). Trimming took 0 bases from V and 4 from J, leaving 7 bases between them. The CDR3 length is 14 residues. From germline, CDR1 is SGHTA and CDR2 FQGNSA. CDR3 sequence (DNA): TGTGCCAGCAGCTTAGCGGGGGGTAATCAGCCCCAGCATTTT. It codes for CASSLAGGNQPQHF.

J is TRBJ2-1 and V is TRBV5-1, with D perhaps matching TRBD1 (5 bases). CDR1 is SGHRS and CDR2 is YFSETQ in the germline V gene. This CDR3 comprises 16 residues. The germline V and J ends were trimmed by 1 base and 7 bases, with 18 bases remaining between them. CDR3 residues: CASSLWGSRDRNEQFF. DNA for the CDR3: TGCGCCAGCAGCTTGTGGGGTAGCAGGGATCGTAATGAGCAGTTCTTC.

This clone has only a few counts. V and J are TRBV9 and TRBJ1-4, with D uncertain. Per the germline V gene, CDR1 is SGDLS and CDR2 is YYNGEE. Trimming shortened V by 0 bases and J by 8 bases, and 20 bases separated the two germline ends. The CDR3 spans 17 residues. Here the CDR3 DNA reads TGTGCCAGCAGCGTAGCTGCCGGGTTAAGCGTGAACGAAAAACTGTTTTTT. Translated, it gives CASSVAAGLSVNEKLFF.

This chain joins TRBV14 and TRBJ1-3; no reliable D call. Germline values: CDR1 SGHDN, CDR2 FVKESK. The V and J ends lost 4 bases and 0 bases respectively, with 16 bases between them. CDR3 length: 17 amino acids. In DNA, the CDR3 is TGTGCCAGCAGCCTCTCGCGGTGGCAGCCCTCTGGAAACACCATATATTTT. It is translated as CASSLSRWQPSGNTIYF.

This chain uses TRBV7-2 with TRBJ2-1; 8 nucleotides align to TRBD2. CDR3 length: 16 residues. V trimming: 0 bases; J trimming: 1 base; junction bases outside the gene matches: 2. The germline CDR1 and CDR2 sequences are SGHTA and FQGNSA. The CDR3 is CASSLAIAGSYNEQFF. CDR3 nucleotide sequence: TGTGCCAGCAGCTTAGCGATAGCGGGATCCTACAATGAGCAGTTCTTC.

The rearrangement uses TRBV5-1 and TRBJ2-7; 9 nucleotides match TRBD2. Looked up from germline, CDR1 is SGHRS and CDR2 is YFSETQ. The CDR3 has 15 residues. V shed 0 bases and J 1 base; nucleotides not matched to a gene: 2. The CDR3 here is CASSLASGGSYEQYF. CDR3 sequence (DNA): TGCGCCAGCAGCTTGGCGAGCGGGGGGTCCTACGAGCAGTACTTC.

The rearrangement joins TRBV6-5 to TRBJ2-7; a weak D match, TRBD1 (5 bases). The CDR3 extends over 14 amino acids. The germline V gene encodes CDR1 MNHEY and CDR2 SVGAGI. V lost 2 bases and J lost 2, with 10 bases in between. The CDR3 protein is CASSYKAGPYEQYF. CDR3 in DNA: TGTGCCAGCAGTTACAAGGCAGGGCCCTACGAGCAGTACTTC.

The CDR3 DNA sequence: TGCGCCAGCAGCCAAGATAGAAGGGTAGGGGCCTTAGCCAAAAACATTCAGTACTTC. Translation gives CASSQDRRVGALAKNIQYF. The V gene is TRBV4-1, the J gene TRBJ2-4; tentative D call: TRBD1 (5 bases). Germline V gene data show CDR1 as MGHRA and CDR2 as YSYEKL. The V gene lost 0 bases and the J gene lost 0 bases, with 18 bases spanning the gap. CDR3 length: 19 amino acids.

About this clone: Other DNA sequences of this sample code for an identical CDR3. The rearrangement uses TRBV9 and TRBJ1-1; no firm D call. This CDR3 comprises 15 residues. Germline CDR1 SGDLS, CDR2 YYNGEE. V was shortened by 0 bases and J by 1 base, with 10 bases between the two germline ends. This CDR3 reads CASSVEGGGNTEAFF. The CDR3 DNA is TGTGCCAGCAGCGTAGAGGGCGGAGGGAACACTGAAGCTTTCTTT.

The gene calls are TRBV23-1 and TRBJ2-7; 8 bases match TRBD2. TRBV23-1 is an ORF, and what it does is uncertain. V dropped 3 bases and J dropped 3; count of bases not matched to a gene: 13. This CDR3 region has 17 residues. CDR3 nucleotide sequence: TGCGCCAGCAGTCACACCTCCCCTAGCGGGCGCCTCTACGAGCAGTACTTC. The encoded protein is CASSHTSPSGRLYEQYF.

The chain couples TRBV4-3 to TRBJ2-7; no definite D call. Germline CDR1 LGHNA, CDR2 YSLEER. The length of the CDR3 is 13 residues. V was shortened by 1 base and J by 4 bases, with 8 bases between the two germline ends. Written as DNA, the CDR3 is TGCGCCAGCAGCCAAGTGAGGAGTTACGAGCAGTACTTC. Protein: CASSQVRSYEQYF.

The CDR3 bases are TGTGCCATTGGTGGGACGGATCCAGCAGGGGCCCAGTACTTC. Its translation is CAIGGTDPAGAQYF. This chain links TRBV2 with TRBJ2-5; tentative D call: TRBD1 (6 bases). V dropped 10 bases and J dropped 9 bases, with 24 bases sitting between them. The CDR3 is 14 residues long. The germline V gene has CDR1 SNHLY and CDR2 FYNNEI.

The chain uses TRBV7-8 and TRBJ2-2; no firm D call. Per germline, CDR1 SGHVS and CDR2 FQNEAQ. The CDR3 covers 14 residues. Trimming cost V 7 bases and J 1 base, with 10 bases left between them. The CDR3, as DNA: TGTGCCAGCACCCAGGCGAGGAACACCGGGGAGCTGTTTTTT. This sequence encodes CASTQARNTGELFF.

V is TRBV7-9 and J is TRBJ2-1; TRBD2 is a possible D gene (6 bases). The CDR3 length is 17 residues. CDR1 is SEHNR, CDR2 FQNEAQ, per germline (reference sequence). Trimming left V 5 bases short and J 6 bases short, with 23 bases between. The CDR3 sequence: CASSRPGWGDLVNEQFF. CDR3 DNA sequence: TGTGCCAGCAGCCGCCCTGGCTGGGGGGACCTAGTCAATGAGCAGTTCTTC.

The chain is built from TRBV6-5 and TRBJ2-1; 12 nucleotides align to TRBD1. The CDR3 sequence is 15 residues long. The V segment lost 5 bases and the J segment 7 bases; nucleotides outside the gene matches: 6. Germline CDR1 MNHEY, CDR2 SVGAGI. The CDR3 region has the DNA TGTGCCAGCAGTGCCGGGACAGGGGGCCGGAATGAGCAGTTCTTC. As protein: CASSAGTGGRNEQFF.

V gene TRBV28 combines with J gene TRBJ2-7; the match to TRBD1 covers 8 bases. The CDR3 has 12 residues. CDR1 MDHEN and CDR2 SYDVKM come from the germline V gene. CDR3 region: CFTGTGSYEQYF. DNA of the CDR3: TGTTTTACCGGGACAGGATCCTACGAGCAGTACTTC. Variable domain in full (rest from reference TRBV28 and TRBJ2-7): DVKVTQSSRYLVKRTGEKVFLECVQDMDHENMFWYRQDPGLGLRLIYFSYDVKMKEKGDIPEGYSVSREKKERFSLILESASTNQTSMYLCFTGTGSYEQYFGPGTRLTVT.

The chain combines TRBV5-1 with TRBJ2-3; TRBD1 is a possible D gene (5 bases). V was trimmed by 2 bases and J by 9 bases, leaving 16 bases between them. The length of the CDR3 is 14 residues. Germline V gene sequence: CDR1 SGHRS, CDR2 YFSETQ. CDR3 protein: CASSFVGAIETQYF. CDR3 sequence (DNA): TGCGCCAGCAGCTTCGTAGGGGCAATCGAGACGCAGTATTTT.

CDR3 region: CASSVPGGYTF. The CDR3 DNA reads as TGTGCCAGCAGCGTCCCCGGGGGCTACACCTTC. V is TRBV9 and J is TRBJ1-2; D uncertain. The CDR3 has 11 amino acids. V was clipped by 2 bases and J by 8 bases, with 7 bases between them. Germline V lookup: CDR1 SGDLS, CDR2 YYNGEE.

The chain carries TRBV28 and TRBJ2-7; TRBD2 agrees at 9 bases. Germline V CDR1 and CDR2: MDHEN, SYDVKM. The J segment lost 2 bases and the V segment lost 10 bases, leaving 12 bases of the junction unmatched. This CDR3 has 15 residues. The CDR3 spells CATRTGTSIPYEQYF. CDR3 sequence (DNA): TGTGCCACGAGAACCGGGACTAGCATTCCCTACGAGCAGTACTTC.

Only a few counts were recorded for this clone. V and J are TRBV28 and TRBJ1-1, with D tentatively TRBD1 (5 bases). Trimming left V 3 bases short and J 0 bases short, with 20 bases between. The CDR3 length is 18 residues. The germline gives CDR1 MDHEN, CDR2 SYDVKM. CDR3 nucleotides: TGTGCCAGCAGTTTCGGACCCTGGGGGGAAACCATGAACACTGAAGCTTTCTTT. Its translation: CASSFGPWGETMNTEAFF. Full variable domain (missing parts from reference TRBV28 and TRBJ1-1): DVKVTQSSRYLVKRTGEKVFLECVQDMDHENMFWYRQDPGLGLRLIYFSYDVKMKEKGDIPEGYSVSREKKERFSLILESASTNQTSMYLCASSFGPWGETMNTEAFFGQGTRLTVV.